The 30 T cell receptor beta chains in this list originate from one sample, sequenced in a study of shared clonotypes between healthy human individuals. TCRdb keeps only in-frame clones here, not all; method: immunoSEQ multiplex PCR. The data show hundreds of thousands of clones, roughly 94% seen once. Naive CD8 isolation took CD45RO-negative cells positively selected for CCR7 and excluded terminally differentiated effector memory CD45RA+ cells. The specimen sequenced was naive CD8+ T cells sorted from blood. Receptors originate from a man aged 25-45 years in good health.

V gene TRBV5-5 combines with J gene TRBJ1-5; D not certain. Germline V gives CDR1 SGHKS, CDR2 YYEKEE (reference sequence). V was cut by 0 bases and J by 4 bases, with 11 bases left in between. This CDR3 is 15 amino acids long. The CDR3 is CASSLAGSLNQPQHF. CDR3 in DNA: TGTGCCAGCAGCTTGGCCGGCAGCCTTAATCAGCCCCAGCATTTT. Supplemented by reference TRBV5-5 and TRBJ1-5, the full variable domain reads DAGVTQSPTHLIKTRGQQVTLRCSPISGHKSVSWYQQVLGQGPQFIFQYYEKEERGRGNFPDRFSARQFPNYSSELNVNALLLGDSALYLCASSLAGSLNQPQHFGDGTRLSIL.

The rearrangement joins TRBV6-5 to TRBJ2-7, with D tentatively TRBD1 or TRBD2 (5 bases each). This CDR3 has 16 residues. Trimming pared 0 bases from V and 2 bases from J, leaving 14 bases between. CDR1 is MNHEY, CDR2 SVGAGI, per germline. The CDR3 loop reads CASSYSKGDHPYEQYF. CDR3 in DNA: TGTGCCAGCAGTTACTCGAAAGGGGACCACCCCTACGAGCAGTACTTC.

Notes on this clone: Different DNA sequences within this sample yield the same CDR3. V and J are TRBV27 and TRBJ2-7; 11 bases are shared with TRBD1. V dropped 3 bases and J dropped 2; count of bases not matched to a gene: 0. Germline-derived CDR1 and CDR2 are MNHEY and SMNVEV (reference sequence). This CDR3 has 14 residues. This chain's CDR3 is CASSLGQGAYEQYF. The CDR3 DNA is TGTGCCAGCAGTTTGGGACAGGGGGCCTACGAGCAGTACTTC.

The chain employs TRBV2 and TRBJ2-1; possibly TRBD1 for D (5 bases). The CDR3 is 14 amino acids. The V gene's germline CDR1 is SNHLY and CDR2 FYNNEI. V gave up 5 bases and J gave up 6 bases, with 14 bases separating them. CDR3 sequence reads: CASSNPGMGNEQFF. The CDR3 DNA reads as TGTGCCAGCAGTAATCCAGGGATGGGCAATGAGCAGTTCTTC.

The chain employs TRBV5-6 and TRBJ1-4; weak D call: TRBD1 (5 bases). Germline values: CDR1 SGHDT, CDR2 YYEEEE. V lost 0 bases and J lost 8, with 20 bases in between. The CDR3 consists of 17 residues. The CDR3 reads CASSLGGAIKGPEKLFF. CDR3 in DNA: TGTGCCAGCAGCTTGGGGGGTGCGATAAAGGGGCCAGAAAAACTGTTTTTT.

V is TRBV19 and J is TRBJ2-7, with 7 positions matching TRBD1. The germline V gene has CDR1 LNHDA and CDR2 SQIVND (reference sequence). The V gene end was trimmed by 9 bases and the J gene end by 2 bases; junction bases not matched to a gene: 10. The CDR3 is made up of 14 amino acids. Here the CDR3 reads CASAPTGQTYEQYF. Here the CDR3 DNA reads TGTGCCAGCGCACCCACGGGACAGACCTACGAGCAGTACTTC.

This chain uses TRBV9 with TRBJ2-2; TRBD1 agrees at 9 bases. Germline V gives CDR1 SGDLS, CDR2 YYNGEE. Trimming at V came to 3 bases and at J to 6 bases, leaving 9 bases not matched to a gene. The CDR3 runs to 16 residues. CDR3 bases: TGTGCCAGCAGCGGACCCGGGACAGGGTTATCCGGGGAGCTGTTTTTT. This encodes CASSGPGTGLSGELFF. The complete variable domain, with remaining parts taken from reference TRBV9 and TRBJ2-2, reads DSGVTQTPKHLITATGQRVTLRCSPRSGDLSVYWYQQSLDQGLQFLIQYYNGEERAKGNILERFSAQQFPDLHSELNLSSLELGDSALYFCASSGPGTGLSGELFFGEGSRLTVL.

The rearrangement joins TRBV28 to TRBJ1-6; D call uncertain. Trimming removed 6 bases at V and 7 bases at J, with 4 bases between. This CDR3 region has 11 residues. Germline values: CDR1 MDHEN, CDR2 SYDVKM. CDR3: CASRSNSPLHF. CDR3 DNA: TGTGCCAGCAGGAGCAATTCACCCCTCCACTTT.

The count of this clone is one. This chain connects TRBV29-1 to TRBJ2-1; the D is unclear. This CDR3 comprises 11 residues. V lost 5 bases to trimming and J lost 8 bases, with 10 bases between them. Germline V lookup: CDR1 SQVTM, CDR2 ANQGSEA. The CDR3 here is CSVLVLDEQFF. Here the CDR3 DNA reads TGCAGCGTTCTGGTTTTGGATGAGCAGTTCTTC.

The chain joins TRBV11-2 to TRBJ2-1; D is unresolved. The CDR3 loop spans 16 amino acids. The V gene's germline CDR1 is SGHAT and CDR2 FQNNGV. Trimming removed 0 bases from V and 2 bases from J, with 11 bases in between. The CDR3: CASSLDLRPPYNEQFF. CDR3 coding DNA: TGTGCCAGCAGCTTAGATCTCAGACCCCCCTACAATGAGCAGTTCTTC. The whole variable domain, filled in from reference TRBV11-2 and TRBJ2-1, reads EAGVAQSPRYKIIEKRQSVAFWCNPISGHATLYWYQQILGQGPKLLIQFQNNGVVDDSQLPKDRFSAERLKGVDSTLKIQPAKLEDSAVYLCASSLDLRPPYNEQFFGPGTRLTVL.

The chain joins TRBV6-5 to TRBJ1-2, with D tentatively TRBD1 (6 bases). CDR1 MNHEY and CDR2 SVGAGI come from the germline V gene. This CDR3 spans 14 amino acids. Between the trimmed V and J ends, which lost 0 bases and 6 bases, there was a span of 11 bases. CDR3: CASSYSRGADGYTF. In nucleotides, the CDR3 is TGTGCCAGCAGTTACTCGCGGGGGGCAGATGGCTACACCTTC.

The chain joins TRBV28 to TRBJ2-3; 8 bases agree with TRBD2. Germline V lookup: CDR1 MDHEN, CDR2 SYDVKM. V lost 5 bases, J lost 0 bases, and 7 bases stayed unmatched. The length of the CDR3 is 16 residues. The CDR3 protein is CASSLTSGESTDTQYF. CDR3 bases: TGTGCCAGCAGTCTTACTAGCGGAGAAAGCACAGATACGCAGTATTTT.

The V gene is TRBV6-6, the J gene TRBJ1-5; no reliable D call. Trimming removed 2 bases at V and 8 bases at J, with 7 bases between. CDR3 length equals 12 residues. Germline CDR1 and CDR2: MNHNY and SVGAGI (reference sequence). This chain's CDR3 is CASSYVEKPQHF. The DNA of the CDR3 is TGTGCCAGCAGTTACGTGGAAAAGCCCCAGCATTTT.

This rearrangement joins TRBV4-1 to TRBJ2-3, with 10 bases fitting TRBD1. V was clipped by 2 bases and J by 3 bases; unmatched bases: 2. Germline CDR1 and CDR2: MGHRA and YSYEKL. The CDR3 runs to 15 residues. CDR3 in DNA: TGCGCCAGCAGCCAATGGACAGGGGGTACAGATACGCAGTATTTT. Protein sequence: CASSQWTGGTDTQYF.

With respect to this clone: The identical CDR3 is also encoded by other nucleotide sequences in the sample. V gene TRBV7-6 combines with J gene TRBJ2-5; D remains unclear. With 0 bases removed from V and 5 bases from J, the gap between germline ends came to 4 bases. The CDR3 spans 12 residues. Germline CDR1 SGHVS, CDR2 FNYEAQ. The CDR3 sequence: CASSLAEETQYF. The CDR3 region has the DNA TGTGCCAGCAGCTTAGCGGAGGAGACCCAGTACTTC. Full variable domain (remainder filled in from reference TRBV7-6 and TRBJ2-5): GAGVSQSPRYKVTKRGQDVALRCDPISGHVSLYWYRQALGQGPEFLTYFNYEAQQDKSGLPNDRFSAERPEGSISTLTIQRTEQRDSAMYRCASSLAEETQYFGPGTRLLVL.

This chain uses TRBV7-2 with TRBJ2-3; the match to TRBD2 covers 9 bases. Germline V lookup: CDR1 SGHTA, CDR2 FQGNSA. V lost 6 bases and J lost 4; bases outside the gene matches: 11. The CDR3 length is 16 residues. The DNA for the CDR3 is TGTGCCAGCAGGGACTGGACTAGCGTGCAGGCAGATACGCAGTATTTT. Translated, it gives CASRDWTSVQADTQYF.

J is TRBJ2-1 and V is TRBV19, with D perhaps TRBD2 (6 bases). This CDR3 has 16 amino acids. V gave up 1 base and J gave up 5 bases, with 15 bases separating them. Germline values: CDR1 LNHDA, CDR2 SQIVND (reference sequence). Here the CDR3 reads CASSIASSLANNEQFF. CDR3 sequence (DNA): TGTGCCAGTAGTATAGCATCTAGTCTAGCGAACAATGAGCAGTTCTTC.

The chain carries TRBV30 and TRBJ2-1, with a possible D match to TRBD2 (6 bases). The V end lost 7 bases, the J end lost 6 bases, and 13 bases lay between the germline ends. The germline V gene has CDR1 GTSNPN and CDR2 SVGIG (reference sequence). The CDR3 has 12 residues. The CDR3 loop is CAYAKTSNEQFF. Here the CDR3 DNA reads TGTGCCTACGCGAAGACTAGCAATGAGCAGTTCTTC.

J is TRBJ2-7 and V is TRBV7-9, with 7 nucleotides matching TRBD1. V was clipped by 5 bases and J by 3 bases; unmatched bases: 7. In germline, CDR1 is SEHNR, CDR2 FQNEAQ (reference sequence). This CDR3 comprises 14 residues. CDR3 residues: CASSAATGSYEQYF. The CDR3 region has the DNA TGTGCCAGCAGCGCCGCGACAGGGAGCTACGAGCAGTACTTC.

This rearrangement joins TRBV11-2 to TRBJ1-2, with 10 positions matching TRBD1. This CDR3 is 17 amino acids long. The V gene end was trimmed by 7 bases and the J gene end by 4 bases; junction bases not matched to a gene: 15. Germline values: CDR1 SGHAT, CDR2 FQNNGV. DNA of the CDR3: TGTGCCAGCAACCACCGGGACAGGGGAATCCCAGGCTATGGCTACACCTTC. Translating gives CASNHRDRGIPGYGYTF.

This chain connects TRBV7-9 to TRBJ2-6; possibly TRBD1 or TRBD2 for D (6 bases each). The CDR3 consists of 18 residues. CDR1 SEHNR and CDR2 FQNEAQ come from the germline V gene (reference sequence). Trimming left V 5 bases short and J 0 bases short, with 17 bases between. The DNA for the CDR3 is TGTGCCAGCAGCCTAAGGGGGGTGACGGGCTCTGGGGCCAACGTCCTGACTTTC. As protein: CASSLRGVTGSGANVLTF.

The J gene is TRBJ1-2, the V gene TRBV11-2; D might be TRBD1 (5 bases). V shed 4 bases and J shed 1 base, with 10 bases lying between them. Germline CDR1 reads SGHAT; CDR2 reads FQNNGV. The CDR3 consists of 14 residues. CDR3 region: CASSSKDNNYGYTF. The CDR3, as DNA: TGTGCCAGCAGCTCCAAGGACAATAACTATGGCTACACCTTC.

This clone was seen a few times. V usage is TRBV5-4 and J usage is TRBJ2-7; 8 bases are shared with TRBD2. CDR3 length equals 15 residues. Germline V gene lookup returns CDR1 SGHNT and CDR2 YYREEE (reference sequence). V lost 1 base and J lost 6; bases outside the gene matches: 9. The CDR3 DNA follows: TGTGCCAGCAGCTTGCCTCCGGGACTAGGATCCGAGCAGTACTTC. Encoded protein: CASSLPPGLGSEQYF. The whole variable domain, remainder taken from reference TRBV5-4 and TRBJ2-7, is ETGVTQSPTHLIKTRGQQVTLRCSSQSGHNTVSWYQQALGQGPQFIFQYYREEENGRGNFPPRFSGLQFPNYSSELNVNALELDDSALYLCASSLPPGLGSEQYFGPGTRLTVT.

The CDR3 spells CASSLWSVSSEQYF. In nucleotides, the CDR3 is TGTGCCAGCAGCTTATGGTCAGTTTCAAGCGAGCAGTACTTC. This chain connects TRBV5-8 to TRBJ2-7; D is uncertain. Looked up from germline, CDR1 is SGHTS and CDR2 is YDEGEE. Trimming shortened V by 2 bases and J by 6 bases, and 15 bases separated the two germline ends. The CDR3 loop spans 14 amino acids.

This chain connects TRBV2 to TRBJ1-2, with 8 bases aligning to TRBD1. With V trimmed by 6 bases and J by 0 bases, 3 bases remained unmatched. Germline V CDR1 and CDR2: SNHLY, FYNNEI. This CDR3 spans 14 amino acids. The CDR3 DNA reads TGTGCCAGCAGGTTGGGACAGGCTAACTATGGCTACACCTTC. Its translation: CASRLGQANYGYTF.

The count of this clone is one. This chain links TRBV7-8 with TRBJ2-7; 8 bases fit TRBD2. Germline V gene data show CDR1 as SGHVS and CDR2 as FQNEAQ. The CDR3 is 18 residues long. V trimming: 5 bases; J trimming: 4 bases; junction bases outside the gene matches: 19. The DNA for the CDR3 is TGTGCCAGCAGCCCCGACCAACGGGGGGGAATGAGGGGGTACGAGCAGTACTTC. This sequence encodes CASSPDQRGGMRGYEQYF.

The CDR3 region has the DNA TGTGCCAGTAGTATAATCTGGGGCGGCGATGAAAAACTGTTTTTT. Encoded protein: CASSIIWGGDEKLFF. The J gene is TRBJ1-4, the V gene TRBV19, with D possibly TRBD1 on 5 matching bases. Trimming left V 2 bases short and J 6 bases short, with 13 bases between. This CDR3 is built from 15 residues. Per the germline V gene, CDR1 is LNHDA and CDR2 is SQIVND (reference sequence).

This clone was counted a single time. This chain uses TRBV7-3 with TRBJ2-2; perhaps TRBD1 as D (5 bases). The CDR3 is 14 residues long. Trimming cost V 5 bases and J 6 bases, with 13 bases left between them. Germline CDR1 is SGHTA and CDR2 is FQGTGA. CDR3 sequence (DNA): TGTGCCAGCAGCCCCCCAGGGTTAGCCGGGGAGCTGTTTTTT. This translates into CASSPPGLAGELFF. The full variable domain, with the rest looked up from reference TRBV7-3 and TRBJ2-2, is GAGVSQTPSNKVTEKGKYVELRCDPISGHTALYWYRQSLGQGPEFLIYFQGTGAADDSGLPNDRFFAVRPEGSVSTLKIQRTERGDSAVYLCASSPPGLAGELFFGEGSRLTVL.

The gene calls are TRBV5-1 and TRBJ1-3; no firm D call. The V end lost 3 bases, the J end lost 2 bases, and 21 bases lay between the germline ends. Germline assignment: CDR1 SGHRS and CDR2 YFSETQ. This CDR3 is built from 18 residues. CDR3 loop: CASSSETLAPRAGNTIYF. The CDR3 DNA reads TGCGCCAGCAGCTCCGAGACTCTGGCGCCGCGCGCTGGAAACACCATATATTTT.

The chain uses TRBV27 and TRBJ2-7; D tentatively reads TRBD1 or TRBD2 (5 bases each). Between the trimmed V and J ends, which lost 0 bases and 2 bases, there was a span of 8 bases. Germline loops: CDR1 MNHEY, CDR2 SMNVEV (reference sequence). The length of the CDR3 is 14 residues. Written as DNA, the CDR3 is TGTGCCAGCAGTTTATCCCCGGGGCCCTACGAGCAGTACTTC. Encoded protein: CASSLSPGPYEQYF.